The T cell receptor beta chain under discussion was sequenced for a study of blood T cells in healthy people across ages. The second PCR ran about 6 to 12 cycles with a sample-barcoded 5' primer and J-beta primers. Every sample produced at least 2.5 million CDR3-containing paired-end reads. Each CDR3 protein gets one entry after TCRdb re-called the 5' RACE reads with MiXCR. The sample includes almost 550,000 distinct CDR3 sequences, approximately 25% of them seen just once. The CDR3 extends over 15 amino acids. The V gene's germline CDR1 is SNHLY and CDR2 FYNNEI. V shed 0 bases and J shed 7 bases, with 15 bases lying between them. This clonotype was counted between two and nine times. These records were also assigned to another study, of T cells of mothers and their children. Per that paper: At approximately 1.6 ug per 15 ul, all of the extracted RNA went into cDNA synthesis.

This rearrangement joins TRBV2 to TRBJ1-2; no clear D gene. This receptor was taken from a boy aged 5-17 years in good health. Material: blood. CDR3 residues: CASSEAGRRSGGYTF. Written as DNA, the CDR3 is TGTGCCAGCAGTGAAGCGGGCAGGCGAAGCGGTGGCTACACCTTC.